These 5 T cell receptor beta chains were all obtained from the same sample, sequenced in a study of PD-1 blockade in classical Hodgkin lymphoma. This table comes from immunoSEQ multiplex PCR, and its TCRdb copy is limited to in-frame clones, with some not included. The sample lists roughly 40,000 clones, 55% to 75% occurring once. The patients all showed relapse after autologous stem cell transplantation, while their brentuximab vedotin exposure varied. Sequencing used peripheral blood mononuclear cells (PBMCs), obtained at baseline. The receptor set was obtained from a human donor with classical Hodgkin lymphoma.

The CDR3 DNA is TGTGCCCCAGGGCCCGGTCACGACACCGGGGAGCTGTTTTTT. Translated, it gives CAPGPGHDTGELFF. The chain combines TRBV7-9 with TRBJ2-2; a possible D gene is TRBD1 (5 bases). This CDR3 has 14 amino acids. V lost 11 bases, J lost 3 bases, and 16 bases lay in between. The germline CDR1 and CDR2 sequences are SEHNR and FQNEAQ (reference sequence).

J is TRBJ1-1 and V is TRBV29-1; D ambiguous. V was trimmed by 5 bases and J by 4 bases, leaving 23 bases between them. The CDR3 contains 16 residues. Germline lookup yields CDR1 SQVTM and CDR2 ANQGSEA. CDR3 residues: CSVPTRPSSLSTEAFF. CDR3 coding DNA: TGCAGCGTTCCAACCAGGCCATCCTCCCTTAGCACTGAAGCTTTCTTT.

In its sample, this clone was seen a few times. The V gene is TRBV7-2, the J gene TRBJ1-4, with TRBD1 identical over 11 bases. J lost 6 bases, V lost 3 bases, and 0 bases had no gene match. Germline lookup yields CDR1 SGHTA and CDR2 FQGNSA. This CDR3 comprises 14 residues. CDR3 DNA sequence: TGTGCCAGCAGCTTGGGACAGGGGGATGAAAAACTGTTTTTT. It codes for CASSLGQGDEKLFF.

The rearrangement uses TRBV4-3 and TRBJ1-2; perhaps TRBD1 as D (5 bases). Trimming took 0 bases from V and 6 from J, leaving 14 bases between them. Germline CDR1 reads LGHNA; CDR2 reads YSLEER. The CDR3 consists of 15 residues. CDR3 bases: TGCGCCAGCAGCCAAGAGTCAGGGTCTACTAATGGCTACACCTTC. This encodes CASSQESGSTNGYTF.

This sequence joins TRBV28 and TRBJ1-1; 7 nucleotides agree with TRBD1. The CDR3 extends over 15 amino acids. V trimming: 7 bases; J trimming: 3 bases; junction bases outside the gene matches: 11. From germline, CDR1 is MDHEN and CDR2 SYDVKM. The CDR3 sequence is CASTSAGQEYTEAFF. The DNA of the CDR3 is TGTGCCAGCACCTCGGCCGGACAGGAGTACACTGAAGCTTTCTTT.